The 15 T cell receptor beta chains listed next were all sequenced from one sample in a study of blood T cell repertoires in COVID-19. The method was immunoSEQ multiplex PCR; TCRdb's version includes in-frame clones alone and lacks a portion of them. The sample lists a few hundred thousand clones, 75% to 90% occurring once. The sequenced sample consisted of PBMCs or T cells enriched from blood (not recorded which). The receptors were sampled from a middle-aged man who had recovered from COVID-19.

There are a few counts of this clone. This rearrangement joins TRBV11-2 to TRBJ1-6, with 7 bases fitting TRBD1. The trim removed 6 bases at V and 9 bases at J, leaving 11 bases unmatched. The CDR3 length is 15 residues. Looked up from germline, CDR1 is SGHAT and CDR2 is FQNNGV. The CDR3 DNA is TGTGCCAGCAGTCGACAGGGTGGAGAGGGTTCACCCCTCCACTTT. It specifies CASSRQGGEGSPLHF.

V is TRBV7-9 and J is TRBJ2-7; 9 nucleotides match TRBD2. Trimming removed 2 bases from V and 6 bases from J; junction bases left unmatched: 8. This CDR3 is 15 amino acids long. CDR1 and CDR2 (germline): SEHNR, FQNEAQ (reference sequence). The CDR3 is CASSLRRAAGGEQYF. CDR3 DNA: TGTGCCAGCAGCTTACGGAGAGCAGCGGGAGGCGAGCAGTACTTC.

V gene TRBV3-1 (or the pseudogene TRBV3-2) combines with J gene TRBJ2-5, with a possible D match to TRBD1 (5 bases). The germline CDR1 and CDR2 sequences are LGHDT and YNNKEL (reference sequence). Deletions cut 0 bases from V and 1 base from J, with 12 bases between. The CDR3 is made up of 16 amino acids. Written as DNA, the CDR3 is TGTGCCAGCAGCCAAGAAAAGGGGCTTCGCCAAGAGACCCAGTACTTC. Protein product: CASSQEKGLRQETQYF.

The rearrangement joins TRBV28 to TRBJ1-1; D remains unclear. Germline V lookup: CDR1 MDHEN, CDR2 SYDVKM. Trimming removed 4 bases from V and 7 bases from J, with 13 bases in between. This CDR3 has 13 amino acids. As DNA, the CDR3 is TGTGCCAGCAGTTCCCCCCAAACAGATGAAGCTTTCTTT. Its translation is CASSSPQTDEAFF.

The genes are TRBV5-1 and TRBJ2-6; 7 bases align to TRBD2. The germline V gene has CDR1 SGHRS and CDR2 YFSETQ. V trimming: 4 bases; J trimming: 0 bases; junction bases outside the gene matches: 7. CDR3 length: 17 amino acids. CDR3 coding DNA: TGCGCCAGCAGCGGGAGGGGCGGGGGCTCTGGGGCCAACGTCCTGACTTTC. It is translated as CASSGRGGGSGANVLTF.

The genes are TRBV5-4 and TRBJ1-6; TRBD1 agrees at 10 bases. CDR3 size: 13 residues. V lost 5 bases to trimming and J lost 7 bases; unmatched junction nucleotides: 0. From germline, CDR1 is SGHNT and CDR2 YYREEE (reference sequence). CDR3 nucleotide sequence: TGTGCCAGCAGGGACAGGGGGAATTCACCCCTCCACTTT. This gives the protein CASRDRGNSPLHF.

The V gene is TRBV28, the J gene TRBJ1-3, with D unclear. V was cut by 5 bases and J by 8 bases, with 13 bases left in between. This CDR3 region has 13 residues. CDR1 and CDR2 from the germline V gene are MDHEN and SYDVKM. The CDR3 spells CASSPLPADTIYF. CDR3 DNA: TGTGCCAGCAGTCCCCTACCGGCGGACACCATATATTTT.

This chain uses TRBV6-2 or TRBV6-3 with TRBJ2-5; 12 bases agree with TRBD2. The CDR3 is 14 residues long. V trimming: 4 bases; J trimming: 4 bases; junction bases outside the gene matches: 1. Germline lookup yields CDR1 MNHEY and CDR2 SVGEGT. The CDR3 nucleotides read TGTGCCAGCAGTTTGACTAGCGGGAGAGAGACCCAGTACTTC. Translation gives CASSLTSGRETQYF.

The V and J genes are TRBV7-6 and TRBJ2-3; D is perhaps TRBD2 (6 bases). The CDR3 totals 17 residues. V lost 0 bases and J lost 4, with 17 bases in between. Germline V gene data show CDR1 as SGHVS and CDR2 as FNYEAQ. CDR3: CASSLASVLEGSDTQYF. The CDR3 DNA reads TGTGCCAGCAGCTTAGCCTCGGTACTGGAGGGTTCAGATACGCAGTATTTT.

The V and J genes are TRBV6-5 and TRBJ2-7; tentatively, D is TRBD2 (5 bases). Trimming shortened V by 2 bases and J by 4 bases, and 12 bases separated the two germline ends. CDR1 MNHEY and CDR2 SVGAGI come from the germline V gene. CDR3 size: 14 residues. The CDR3 DNA sequence: TGTGCCAGCAGTTACGAAGCGGAAATGTACGAGCAGTACTTC. The encoded protein is CASSYEAEMYEQYF.

This rearrangement joins TRBV14 to TRBJ2-1; 11 nucleotides agree with TRBD2. The CDR3 is 15 residues long. In germline, CDR1 is SGHDN, CDR2 FVKESK. V lost 5 bases, J lost 7 bases, and 7 bases stayed unmatched. CDR3 in amino acids: CASSILAGEFNEQFF. The CDR3 bases are TGTGCCAGCAGCATACTAGCGGGAGAATTTAATGAGCAGTTCTTC.

The rearrangement uses TRBV12-3 or TRBV12-4 and TRBJ2-1; possible D gene TRBD2, 6 bases. The CDR3 is 13 amino acids. The V gene lost 7 bases and the J gene lost 2 bases, with 9 bases spanning the gap. The CDR3 DNA follows: TGTGCCAGCACCCGGGAGCCCTACAATGAGCAGTTCTTC. Protein: CASTREPYNEQFF.

The chain couples TRBV7-9 to TRBJ1-1; 8 bases align to TRBD1. CDR3 size: 13 residues. V lost 6 bases, J lost 11 bases, and 11 bases stayed unmatched. Germline V gene sequence: CDR1 SEHNR, CDR2 FQNEAQ (reference sequence). The CDR3 DNA reads as TGTGCCAGCAGACCTGGACAGGGTTCCGGGGCTTTCTTT. As protein: CASRPGQGSGAFF.

The chain links TRBV9 to TRBJ1-2; no definite D call. This CDR3 comprises 15 residues. Trimming removed 6 bases from V and 2 bases from J, with 17 bases in between. The germline gives CDR1 SGDLS, CDR2 YYNGEE. The CDR3 bases are TGTGCCAGCAACCCCCGCCCGGGGTCGAACTATGGCTACACCTTC. Translating gives CASNPRPGSNYGYTF.

The V call is TRBV5-1, the J call TRBJ2-1; D not certain. The CDR3 totals 17 residues. Looked up from germline, CDR1 is SGHRS and CDR2 is YFSETQ. V lost 0 bases, J lost 0 bases, and 13 bases lay in between. CDR3 nucleotides: TGCGCCAGCAGCTTGGGTGCGGTGATCAACTCCTACAATGAGCAGTTCTTC. Translated, it gives CASSLGAVINSYNEQFF.